This record looks at one TCR beta chain sequence and its context. Trimming took 7 bases from V and 0 from J, leaving 10 bases between them. Germline-derived CDR1 and CDR2 are LNHDA and SQIVND (reference sequence). This CDR3 is 14 amino acids long. This sample stems from a study of blood T cell repertoires in COVID-19. Study as a whole: T cells, B-cell-depleted T cells, or PBMCs provided the cDNA or gDNA that served as material.

In the original analysis: From reference gene primer amplification, estimates of nucleated cell counts were derived. The assay was immunoSEQ multiplex PCR, and TCRdb's table has in-frame clones only and misses some. V and J calls and clone size are copied from that table; D and trimming were computed from the DNA. The sample includes 35,000 to 55,000 clones, 85% to 90% of them seen just once. The chain uses TRBV19 and TRBJ1-5, with no clear D. The receptor was derived from a human donor in a cohort sampled during active COVID-19. Sequencing was carried out using peripheral blood. This CDR3 reads CASKETNSNQPQHF. DNA of the CDR3: TGTGCCAGTAAAGAGACAAATAGCAATCAGCCCCAGCATTTT.